This T cell receptor beta chain appears in the sequencing data of a study of CD8+CD57+ T cells in acquired aplastic anemia. At the level of the study: Sorted CD4+ and CD8+ cells gave an average of approximately 3.4 ug of DNA. Study-wide results and limits: Patients and controls had in common twenty-nine CD8+ CDR3 sequences. The CD8+ Simpson's diversity of patients and controls was not significantly different.

Sequenced patients had shown CD8+CD57+ cell expansion by flow cytometry. Among the patients, all had severe acquired aplastic anemia. Germline-derived CDR1 and CDR2 are SGHTA and FQGNSA. The J segment lost 6 bases and the V segment lost 1 base, leaving 10 bases of the junction unmatched. The CDR3 runs 16 residues. TCR beta VDJ combinations and CDR3 sequences were profiled from genomic DNA. TCRdb analysed the reads with MiXCR anew, one entry per CDR3 protein. The sample has a few hundred thousand distinct CDR3 sequences; roughly 45% are singletons. About this clonotype: Its target is unknown.

The receptor was isolated from a human donor with aplastic anemia. The rearrangement uses TRBV7-2 and TRBJ2-7, with 9 bases lining up with TRBD2. The specimen sequenced was sorted CD4+, CD8+, or CD8+CD57+ T cells (not recorded which) from PBMCs. The CDR3 DNA reads TGTGCCAGCAGCTTAGACATTGGCGGGGGGGCTCTCGAGCAGTACTTC. This gives the protein CASSLDIGGGALEQYF.